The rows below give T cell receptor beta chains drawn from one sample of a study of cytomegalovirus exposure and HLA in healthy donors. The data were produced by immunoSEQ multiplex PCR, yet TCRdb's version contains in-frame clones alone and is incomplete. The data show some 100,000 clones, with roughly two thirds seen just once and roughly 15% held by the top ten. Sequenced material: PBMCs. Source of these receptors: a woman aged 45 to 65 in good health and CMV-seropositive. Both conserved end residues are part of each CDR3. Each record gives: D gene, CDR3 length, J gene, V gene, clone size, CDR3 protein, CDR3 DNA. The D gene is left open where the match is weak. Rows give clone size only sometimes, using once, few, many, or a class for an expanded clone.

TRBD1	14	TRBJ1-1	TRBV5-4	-	CASSLDRGNTEAFF	TGTGCCAGCAGCTTGGACAGGGGGAACACTGAAGCTTTCTTT
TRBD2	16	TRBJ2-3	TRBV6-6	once	CASSGESGAGTDTQYF	TGTGCCAGCAGCGGGGAGAGCGGGGCAGGCACAGATACGCAGTATTTT
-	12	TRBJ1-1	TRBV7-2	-	CASSLAQSQAFF	TGTGCCAGCAGCTTAGCACAGTCCCAAGCTTTCTTT
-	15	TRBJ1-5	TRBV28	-	CASNLSGNFNQPQHF	TGTGCCAGCAATCTTAGCGGCAACTTCAATCAGCCCCAGCATTTT
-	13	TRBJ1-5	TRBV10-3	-	CAIGGGTNQPQHF	TGTGCCATCGGGGGGGGGACCAATCAGCCCCAGCATTTT
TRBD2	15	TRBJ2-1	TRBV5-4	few	CASSRGLAGDNEQFF	TGTGCCAGCAGCCGGGGGCTAGCGGGAGACAATGAGCAGTTCTTC
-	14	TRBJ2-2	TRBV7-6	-	CASSLVTGAGELFF	TGTGCCAGCAGCTTAGTGACGGGGGCCGGGGAGCTGTTTTTT
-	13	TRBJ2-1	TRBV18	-	CASGGLSTDEQFF	TGTGCCAGCGGTGGGCTTTCTACAGATGAGCAGTTCTTC
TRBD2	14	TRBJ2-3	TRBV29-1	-	CSTSKREGADTQYF	TGCAGCACCAGCAAGCGGGAAGGGGCAGATACGCAGTATTTT
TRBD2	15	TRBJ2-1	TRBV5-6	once	CASSLYGGGDNEQFF	TGTGCCAGCAGCTTGTATGGCGGGGGGGACAATGAGCAGTTCTTC
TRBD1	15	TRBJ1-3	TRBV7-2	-	CASSLRGPSGNTIYF	TGTGCCAGCAGCTTAAGGGGGCCCTCTGGAAACACCATATATTTT
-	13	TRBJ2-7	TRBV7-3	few	CASSLRAEGEQYF	TGTGCCAGCAGCTTAAGAGCGGAGGGGGAGCAGTACTTC
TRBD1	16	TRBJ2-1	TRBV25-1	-	CATQNLGTGEYNEQFF	TGTGCCACTCAGAACCTGGGGACAGGGGAATACAATGAGCAGTTCTTC
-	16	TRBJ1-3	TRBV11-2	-	CASSLLGQNLGNTIYF	TGTGCCAGCAGCTTACTGGGGCAGAACTTAGGAAACACCATATATTTT
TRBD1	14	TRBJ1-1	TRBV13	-	CASRRDRWGYEAFF	TGTGCCAGCAGACGGGACAGGTGGGGATATGAAGCTTTCTTT
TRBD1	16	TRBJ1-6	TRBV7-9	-	CASSLSGGVYNSPLHF	TGTGCCAGCAGCTTATCAGGGGGCGTCTATAATTCACCCCTCCACTTT
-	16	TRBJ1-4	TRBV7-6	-	CASSLASGLGREKLFF	TGTGCCAGCAGCTTAGCGTCGGGTTTGGGGCGAGAAAAACTGTTTTTT
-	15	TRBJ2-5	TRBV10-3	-	CAISEFPTGRETQYF	TGTGCCATCAGTGAGTTCCCAACAGGGAGAGAGACCCAGTACTTC
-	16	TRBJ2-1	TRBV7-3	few	CASSAGGLPNYNEQFF	TGTGCCAGCAGCGCAGGAGGACTCCCGAACTACAATGAGCAGTTCTTC
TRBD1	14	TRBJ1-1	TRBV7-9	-	CASSLAGQGTEAFF	TGTGCCAGCAGCTTAGCGGGACAGGGGACTGAAGCTTTCTTT
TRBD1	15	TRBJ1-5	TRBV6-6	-	CASSPQGASNQPQHF	TGTGCCAGCAGTCCCCAGGGGGCGAGCAATCAGCCCCAGCATTTT
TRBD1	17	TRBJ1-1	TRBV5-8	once	CASSRGTGVIGGTEAFF	TGTGCCAGCAGCCGCGGGACAGGGGTGATTGGGGGCACTGAAGCTTTCTTT
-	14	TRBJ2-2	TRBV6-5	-	CASRTGWVDGELFF	TGTGCCAGCAGGACAGGTTGGGTGGACGGGGAGCTGTTTTTT
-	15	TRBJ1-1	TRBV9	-	CASSVGPGFDTEAFF	TGTGCCAGCAGCGTAGGACCAGGTTTCGACACTGAAGCTTTCTTT
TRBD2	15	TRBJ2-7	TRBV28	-	CASRLTSGGRHEQYF	TGTGCCAGCAGGCTAACTAGCGGGGGTAGGCATGAGCAGTACTTC
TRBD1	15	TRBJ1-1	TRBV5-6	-	CASSSLGQGNTEAFF	TGTGCCAGCAGCTCCTTGGGACAGGGTAACACTGAAGCTTTCTTT
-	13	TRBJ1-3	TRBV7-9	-	CASSLAGGNTIYF	TGTGCCAGCAGCTTAGCCGGGGGAAACACCATATATTTT
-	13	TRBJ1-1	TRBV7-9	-	CASSPTVEAEAFF	TGTGCCAGCAGCCCCACGGTTGAGGCTGAAGCTTTCTTT
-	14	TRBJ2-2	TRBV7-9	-	CASSLGGNTGELFF	TGTGCCAGCAGCTTGGGGGGGAACACCGGGGAGCTGTTTTTT
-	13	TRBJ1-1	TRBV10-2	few	CASKDRGDTEAFF	TGCGCCAGCAAGGACAGAGGGGACACTGAAGCTTTCTTT
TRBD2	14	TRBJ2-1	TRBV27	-	CASSQGLAVDEQFF	TGTGCCAGCTCCCAAGGACTAGCTGTGGATGAGCAGTTCTTC
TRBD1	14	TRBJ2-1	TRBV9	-	CASSVGQGWDEQFF	TGTGCCAGCAGCGTAGGACAGGGATGGGATGAGCAGTTCTTC
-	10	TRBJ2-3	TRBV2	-	CARRTDTQYF	TGTGCCAGGAGAACAGATACGCAGTATTTT
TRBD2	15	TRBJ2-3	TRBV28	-	CASIRSGRGTDTQYF	TGTGCCAGCATTCGTAGCGGGAGAGGGACAGATACGCAGTATTTT
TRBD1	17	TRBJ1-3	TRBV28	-	CASSVPGTAPSGNTIYF	TGTGCCAGCAGTGTACCCGGGACAGCTCCCTCTGGAAACACCATATATTTT
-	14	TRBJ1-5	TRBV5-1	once	CASSPDSGNQPQHF	TGCGCCAGCAGCCCAGACAGTGGCAATCAGCCCCAGCATTTT
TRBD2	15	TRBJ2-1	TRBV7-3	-	CASSLTAGGAYEQFF	TGTGCCAGCAGCTTAACAGCGGGAGGGGCATATGAGCAGTTCTTC
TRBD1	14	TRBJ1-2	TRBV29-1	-	CSVTVSGQGGGYTF	TGCAGCGTGACCGTATCGGGACAGGGGGGTGGCTACACCTTC